The clone carrying this T cell receptor beta chain has only one observation. The entry originates in a study of blood T cell repertoires in COVID-19. The data were produced by immunoSEQ multiplex PCR, yet TCRdb's version contains in-frame clones alone and is incomplete. There are under 65,000 clones in the sample; roughly 77% occur only once, and 25% to 35% lies in the top ten. Sequenced input: peripheral blood. The receptor was isolated from a man in his 60s with COVID-19, enrolled during active disease.

The CDR3 bases are TGTGCCAGCAGCTTATCGGGACAGGGAGGCGAGACCCAGTACTTC. The encoded protein is CASSLSGQGGETQYF. The chain couples TRBV7-2 to TRBJ2-5; 9 nucleotides align to TRBD1. The germline V gene encodes CDR1 SGHTA and CDR2 FQGNSA. The CDR3 is 15 residues long. J was trimmed by 5 bases and V by 2 bases; bases with no gene match: 6.